What follows are 8 T cell receptor beta chains derived from one specimen sequenced in a study of memory CD4+ T cells and cytomegalovirus serostatus. Sequencing used immunoSEQ multiplex PCR; TCRdb keeps in-frame clones, though not all of them. The sample records 55,000 to 80,000 clones, about 75% being singletons. Single viable CD3+CD4+CD8-CD45RO+ cells were sorted as the memory CD4+ T cells. The specimen sequenced was memory CD4+ T cells from blood. The receptors here all came from an adult in good health and CMV-seropositive.

This clone was seen only a few times. The V call is TRBV28, the J call TRBJ2-1, with 8 bases that match TRBD1. The V and J ends lost 0 bases and 14 bases, in that order; junction bases with no gene match: 15. There are 16 residues in the CDR3. CDR1 is MDHEN, CDR2 SYDVKM, per germline. Written as DNA, the CDR3 is TGTGCCAGCAGTTTATGGGGGGACAGGTCCTCCCAGGAGGAGTTCTTC. It translates to CASSLWGDRSSQEEFF.

The chain carries TRBV28 and TRBJ2-1; D remains ambiguous. Looked up from germline, CDR1 is MDHEN and CDR2 is SYDVKM. With 6 bases removed from V and 5 bases from J, the gap between germline ends came to 11 bases. The CDR3 has 13 residues. The CDR3 DNA follows: TGTGCCAGCAGGGTGGGATTTGACAATGAGCAGTTCTTC. Encoded protein: CASRVGFDNEQFF.

The chain combines TRBV5-1 with TRBJ2-2; D is perhaps TRBD1 (6 bases). The germline gives CDR1 SGHRS, CDR2 YFSETQ. V lost 2 bases, J lost 8 bases, and 16 bases lay in between. This CDR3 contains 15 residues. The DNA for the CDR3 is TGCGCCAGCAGCTTAAAGCTAACAGGGTTAGGGGAGCTGTTTTTT. Its protein is CASSLKLTGLGELFF. The full variable domain, its missing parts supplied by reference TRBV5-1 and TRBJ2-2, is KAGVTQTPRYLIKTRGQQVTLSCSPISGHRSVSWYQQTPGQGLQFLFEYFSETQRNKGNFPGRFSGRQFSNSRSEMNVSTLELGDSALYLCASSLKLTGLGELFFGEGSRLTVL.

The rearrangement links TRBV2 to TRBJ1-5, with 7 bases aligning to TRBD1. Germline-derived CDR1 and CDR2 are SNHLY and FYNNEI. J gave up 4 bases and V 6 bases, and 6 bases lay outside the gene matches. The length of the CDR3 is 14 residues. Here the CDR3 reads CASSVHRGNQPQHF. CDR3 DNA: TGTGCCAGCAGCGTTCACAGGGGTAATCAGCCCCAGCATTTT.

The V gene is TRBV9, the J gene TRBJ2-6; no firm D call. The germline gives CDR1 SGDLS, CDR2 YYNGEE. The ends were cut back, 0 bases at V and 0 bases at J, with 4 bases in the middle. There are 15 residues in the CDR3. The CDR3 protein is CASSVVGSGANVLTF. The DNA of the CDR3 is TGTGCCAGCAGCGTAGTGGGCTCTGGGGCCAACGTCCTGACTTTC.

The chain has TRBV19 and TRBJ2-6; D is possibly TRBD2 (5 bases). The V gene lost 5 bases and the J gene lost 0 bases, with 11 bases spanning the gap. CDR3 length equals 16 residues. Germline V lookup: CDR1 LNHDA, CDR2 SQIVND (reference sequence). Written as DNA, the CDR3 is TGTGCCAGTAGTTTCCGGACTGGCTCTGGGGCCAACGTCCTGACTTTC. Translating it yields CASSFRTGSGANVLTF.

The genes are TRBV5-1 and TRBJ1-4; D remains unclear. V lost 4 bases to trimming and J lost 8 bases, with 15 bases between them. The CDR3 is made up of 14 amino acids. The germline V gene encodes CDR1 SGHRS and CDR2 YFSETQ. CDR3 in amino acids: CASSRTDTREKLFF. The CDR3 DNA follows: TGCGCCAGCAGCCGGACCGATACTAGGGAAAAACTGTTTTTT.

This clone has only one observation. The gene calls are TRBV6-1 and TRBJ1-5, with 9 bases that match TRBD1. J gave up 5 bases and V 4 bases, and 6 bases lay outside the gene matches. The germline CDR1 and CDR2 sequences are MNHNS and SASEGT. This CDR3 contains 15 residues. This CDR3 is CASSAGTGNHQPQHF. The CDR3 nucleotides read TGTGCCAGCAGTGCCGGGACAGGGAACCATCAGCCCCAGCATTTT.